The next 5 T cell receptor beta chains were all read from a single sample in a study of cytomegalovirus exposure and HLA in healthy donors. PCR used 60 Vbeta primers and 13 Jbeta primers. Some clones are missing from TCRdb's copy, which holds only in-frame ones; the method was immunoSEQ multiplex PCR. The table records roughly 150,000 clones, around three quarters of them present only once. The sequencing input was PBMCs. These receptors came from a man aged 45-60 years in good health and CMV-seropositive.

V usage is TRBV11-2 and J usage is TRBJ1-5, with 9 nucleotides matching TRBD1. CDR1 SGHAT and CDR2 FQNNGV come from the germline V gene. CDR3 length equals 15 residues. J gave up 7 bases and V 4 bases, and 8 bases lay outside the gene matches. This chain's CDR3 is CASSSTTGGRQPQHF. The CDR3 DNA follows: TGTGCCAGCAGCTCAACAACAGGGGGCCGGCAGCCCCAGCATTTT. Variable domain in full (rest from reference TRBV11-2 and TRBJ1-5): EAGVAQSPRYKIIEKRQSVAFWCNPISGHATLYWYQQILGQGPKLLIQFQNNGVVDDSQLPKDRFSAERLKGVDSTLKIQPAKLEDSAVYLCASSSTTGGRQPQHFGDGTRLSIL.

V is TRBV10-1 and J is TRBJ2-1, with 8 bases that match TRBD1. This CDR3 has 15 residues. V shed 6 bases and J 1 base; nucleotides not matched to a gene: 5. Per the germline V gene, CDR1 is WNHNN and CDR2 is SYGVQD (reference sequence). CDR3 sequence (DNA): TGCGCCAGCAGCCCGACAGGGGTTTCCTACAATGAGCAGTTCTTC. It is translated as CASSPTGVSYNEQFF.

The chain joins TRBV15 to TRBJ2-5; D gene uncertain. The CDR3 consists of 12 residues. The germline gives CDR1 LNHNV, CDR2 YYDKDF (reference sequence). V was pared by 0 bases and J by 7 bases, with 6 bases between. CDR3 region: CATSRDSATQYF. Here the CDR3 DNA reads TGTGCCACCAGCAGAGATAGTGCGACCCAGTACTTC.

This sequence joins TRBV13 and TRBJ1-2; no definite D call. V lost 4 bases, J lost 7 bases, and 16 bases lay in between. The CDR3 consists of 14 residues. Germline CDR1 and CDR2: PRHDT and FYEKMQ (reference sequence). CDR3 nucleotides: TGTGCCAGCAGCTCCTCCCCCCCTATTCTTGGCTACACCTTC. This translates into CASSSSPPILGYTF.

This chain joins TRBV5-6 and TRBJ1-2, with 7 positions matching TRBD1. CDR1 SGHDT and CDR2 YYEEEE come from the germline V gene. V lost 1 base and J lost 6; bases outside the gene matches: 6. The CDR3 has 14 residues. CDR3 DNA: TGTGCCAGCAGCTTGTTCACAGGGGAGGATGGCTACACCTTC. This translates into CASSLFTGEDGYTF. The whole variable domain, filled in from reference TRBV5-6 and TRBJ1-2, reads DAGVTQSPTHLIKTRGQQVTLRCSPKSGHDTVSWYQQALGQGPQFIFQYYEEEERQRGNFPDRFSGHQFPNYSSELNVNALLLGDSALYLCASSLFTGEDGYTFGSGTRLTVV.